This record looks at one T cell receptor beta chain sequence and its context. Its matching antigen is unknown. The sample originates from a study of blood T cells in healthy people across ages. CDR1 and CDR2 from the germline V gene are LGHDT and YNNKEL (reference sequence). The germline V and J ends were trimmed by 4 bases and 4 bases, with 16 bases remaining between them. This CDR3 region has 15 residues. Study-level points and caveats: Among T cells, TCR beta diversity per million cells dropped roughly linearly as age rose. Naive T cell percentage showed a strong correlation with the diversity of TCR beta.

A second PCR of roughly 7 to 11 cycles used a sample-barcoded 5' primer and a J-beta primer mix. A template-switch adaptor with 12 random nucleotides tagged each cDNA molecule. Samples each returned at least 3 million CDR3-containing paired-end reads. TCRdb re-analysed the 5' RACE reads in MiXCR, keeping a single row per CDR3 protein. The repertoire holds hundreds of thousands of distinct CDR3 sequences, with about 30% as singletons. The specimen sequenced was blood. V usage is TRBV3-1 and J usage is TRBJ1-2; D is uncertain. This TCR derives from a woman aged 80 or over in good health. Written as DNA, the CDR3 is TGTGCCAGCAGCCTCATAGGTTCGCTGGGCTATGGCTACACCTTC. Translated, it gives CASSLIGSLGYGYTF.